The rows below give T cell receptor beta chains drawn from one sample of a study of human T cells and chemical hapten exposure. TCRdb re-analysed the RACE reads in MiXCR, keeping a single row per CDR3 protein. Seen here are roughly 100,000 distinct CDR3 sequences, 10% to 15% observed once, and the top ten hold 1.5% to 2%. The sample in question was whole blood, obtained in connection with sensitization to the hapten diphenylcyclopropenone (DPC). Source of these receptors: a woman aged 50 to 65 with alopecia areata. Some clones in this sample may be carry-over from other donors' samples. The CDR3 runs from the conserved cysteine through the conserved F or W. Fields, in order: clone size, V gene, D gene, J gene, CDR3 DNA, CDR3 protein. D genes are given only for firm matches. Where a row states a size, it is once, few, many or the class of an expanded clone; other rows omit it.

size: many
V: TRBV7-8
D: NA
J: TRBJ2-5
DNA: TGTGCCAGCAGCCGGTCCTCGGAGACCCAGTACTTC
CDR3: CASSRSSETQYF

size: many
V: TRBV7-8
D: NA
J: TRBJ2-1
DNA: TGTGCCAGCAGCACTACAGGGTTCTCCTACAATGAGCAGTTCTTC
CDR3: CASSTTGFSYNEQFF

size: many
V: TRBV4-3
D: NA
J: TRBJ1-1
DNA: TGCGCCAGCAGCCAAGATGAACGTGCGGGTTGGGGCATGAACACTGAAGCTTTCTTT
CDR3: CASSQDERAGWGMNTEAFF

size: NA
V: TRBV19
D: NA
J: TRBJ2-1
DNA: TGTGCCAGTACCAGCTCGCCATTTTACAATGAGCAGTTCTTC
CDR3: CASTSSPFYNEQFF

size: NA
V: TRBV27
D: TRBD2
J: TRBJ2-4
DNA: TGTGCCAGCAGTTTTCGGGCTAGCGGGACCCCCGCCAAAAACATTCAGTACTTC
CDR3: CASSFRASGTPAKNIQYF

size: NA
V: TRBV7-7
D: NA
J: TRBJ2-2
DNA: TGTGCTAGCAGCCCCGTGGCAGGGATTACAACCGGGGAGCTGTTTTTT
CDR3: CASSPVAGITTGELFF

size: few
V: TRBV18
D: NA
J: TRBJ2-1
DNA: TGTGCCAGCTCACCACCGGGAACTGTCTACAATGAGCAGTTCTTC
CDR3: CASSPPGTVYNEQFF

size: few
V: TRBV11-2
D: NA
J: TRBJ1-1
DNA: TGTGCCAGCAGCGAATCGACCGGGACAAGGGGAAATATTTACGCTGAAGCTTTCTTT
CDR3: CASSESTGTRGNIYAEAFF

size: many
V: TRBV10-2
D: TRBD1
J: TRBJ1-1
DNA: TGCGCCATTGCGACAGGGGCGGACACTGAAGCTTTCTTT
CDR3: CAIATGADTEAFF

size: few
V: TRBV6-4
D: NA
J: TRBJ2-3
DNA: TGTGCCAGCAGTGACTCGCTGGCGGGAGATACGCAGTATTTT
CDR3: CASSDSLAGDTQYF

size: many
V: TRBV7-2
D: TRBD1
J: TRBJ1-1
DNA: TGTGCCAGCAGCTCCAGACAACAGGGGGGGAACACTGAAGCTTTCTTT
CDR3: CASSSRQQGGNTEAFF

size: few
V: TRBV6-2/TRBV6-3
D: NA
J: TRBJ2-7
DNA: TGTGCCAGCAGTTTCCCTTCCTACGAGCAGTACTTC
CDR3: CASSFPSYEQYF

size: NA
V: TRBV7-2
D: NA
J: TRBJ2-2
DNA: TGTGCCAGCAGCTTGCGGGGGCGCGACACCGGGGAGCTGTTTTTT
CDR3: CASSLRGRDTGELFF

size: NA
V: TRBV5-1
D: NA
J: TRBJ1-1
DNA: TGCGCCAGCAGCTTCGTGACGGGGTTGAACACTGAAGCTTTCTTT
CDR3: CASSFVTGLNTEAFF

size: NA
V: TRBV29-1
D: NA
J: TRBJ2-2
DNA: TGCAGCGTTGCCCGAGACACCGGGGAGCTGTTTTTT
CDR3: CSVARDTGELFF

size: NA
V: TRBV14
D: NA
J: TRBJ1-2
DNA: TGTGCCAGCAGCCAAGTGATCGCCGGTGGAGGAGTAAACGGCTACACCTTC
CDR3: CASSQVIAGGGVNGYTF

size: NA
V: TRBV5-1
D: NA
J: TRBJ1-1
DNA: TGCGCCAGCAGCTCCAGGGGTGAGAACACTGAAGCTTTCTTT
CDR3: CASSSRGENTEAFF

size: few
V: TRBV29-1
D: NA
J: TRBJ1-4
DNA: TGCAGCGTTTCGAAAGGGAGGGAAAAACTGTTTTTT
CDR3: CSVSKGREKLFF

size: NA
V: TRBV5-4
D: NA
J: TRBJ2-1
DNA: TGTGCCAGCAGCTCGGACGGTGAGCAGTTCTTC
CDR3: CASSSDGEQFF

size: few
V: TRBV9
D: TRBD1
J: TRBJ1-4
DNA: TGTGCCAGCAGCGCTAACAGGGGAAATGAAAAACTGTTTTTT
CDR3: CASSANRGNEKLFF

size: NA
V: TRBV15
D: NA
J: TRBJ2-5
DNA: TGTGCCACCAGCCGGTGGGCGGAGACCCAGTACTTC
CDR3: CATSRWAETQYF

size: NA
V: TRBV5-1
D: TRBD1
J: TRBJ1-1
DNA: TGCGCCAGCAGCTTGGGGCAGGGGGCCCGACGGGGCGAAGCTTTCTTT
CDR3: CASSLGQGARRGEAFF

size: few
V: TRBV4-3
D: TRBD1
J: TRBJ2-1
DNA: TGCGCCAGCAGCCAAGGTAACCAGGGGGATGAGCAGTTCTTC
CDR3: CASSQGNQGDEQFF

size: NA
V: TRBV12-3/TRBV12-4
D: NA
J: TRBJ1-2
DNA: TGTGCCAGCAGCTCCGGGACGGACTATGGCTACACCTTC
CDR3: CASSSGTDYGYTF

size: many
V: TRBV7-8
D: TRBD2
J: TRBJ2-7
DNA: TGTGCCAGCAGCTTAGACGGGACTAGTCTCAAGCCAAGCTTC
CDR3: CASSLDGTSLKPSF

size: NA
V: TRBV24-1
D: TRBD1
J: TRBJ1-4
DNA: TGTGCCACCAGTGACCCCGGGACAGGGGCTGAAAAACTGTTTTTT
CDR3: CATSDPGTGAEKLFF

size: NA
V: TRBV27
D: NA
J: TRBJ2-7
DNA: TGTGCCAGCAGCCCGTCGGCAGGGGAACTTTCCTACGAGCAGTACTTC
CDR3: CASSPSAGELSYEQYF

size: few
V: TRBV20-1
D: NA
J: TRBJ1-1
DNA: TGCAGTGCTAGAGTGGGGCGCGGCAGGGGCACTGAAGCTTTCTTT
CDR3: CSARVGRGRGTEAFF

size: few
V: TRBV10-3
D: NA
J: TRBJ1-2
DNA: TGTGCCATCAGTGATATGGCGAATAACTATGGCTACACCTTC
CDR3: CAISDMANNYGYTF

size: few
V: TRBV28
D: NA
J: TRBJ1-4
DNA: TGTGCCAGCAGTCCGGGACACGTTGCAACTAATGAAAAACTGTTTTTT
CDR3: CASSPGHVATNEKLFF

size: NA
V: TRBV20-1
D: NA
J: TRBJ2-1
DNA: TGCAGTGCTAGAGGTCCGGTTAGCGGCAAGTACAATGAGCAGTTCTTC
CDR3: CSARGPVSGKYNEQFF

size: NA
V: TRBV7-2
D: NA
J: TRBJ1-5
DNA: TGTGCCAGCAGACTACCCTGGGAAAGCAATCAGCCCCAGCATTTT
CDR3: CASRLPWESNQPQHF

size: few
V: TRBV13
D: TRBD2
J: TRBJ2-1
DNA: TGTGCCAGCAGCACACGTGCGGCGGGGGGCTGGTTCTTC
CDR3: CASSTRAAGGWFF

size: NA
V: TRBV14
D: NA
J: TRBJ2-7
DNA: TGTGCCAGCAGCCAAGATGAGGCCCTCCCCTACGAGCAGTACTTC
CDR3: CASSQDEALPYEQYF

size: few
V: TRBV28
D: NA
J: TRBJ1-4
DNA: TGTGCCAGCAGAATGAAACGGGAAAAACTGTTTTTT
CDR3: CASRMKREKLFF

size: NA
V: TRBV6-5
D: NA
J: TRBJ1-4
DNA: TGTGCCAGCAGTTACGGGGGCGGAACTAATGAAAAACTGTTTTTT
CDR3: CASSYGGGTNEKLFF

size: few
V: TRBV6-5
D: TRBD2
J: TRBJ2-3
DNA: TGTGCCAGCAGTAGAGACGTAGCGGGAATAGACACAGATACGCAGTATTTT
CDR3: CASSRDVAGIDTDTQYF

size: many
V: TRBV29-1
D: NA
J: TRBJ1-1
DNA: TGCAGCGTTGGACAGGTCATGAACACTGAAGCTTTCTTT
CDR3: CSVGQVMNTEAFF

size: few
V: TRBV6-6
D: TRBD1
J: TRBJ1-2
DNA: TGTGCCAGCAGGCGGACAGGGGGCAAGGAGGGCTACACCTTC
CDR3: CASRRTGGKEGYTF

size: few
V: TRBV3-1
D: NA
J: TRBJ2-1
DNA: TGTGCCAGCAGCTTAACAGATTACAATGAGCAGTTCTTC
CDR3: CASSLTDYNEQFF

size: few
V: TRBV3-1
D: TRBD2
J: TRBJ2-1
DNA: TGTGCCAGCAACCAGGGCGGGAGCTACAATGAGCAGTTCTTC
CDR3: CASNQGGSYNEQFF

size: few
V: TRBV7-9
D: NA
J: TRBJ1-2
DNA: TGTGCCAGCAGCCGACAGGCCTATGGCTACACCTTC
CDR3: CASSRQAYGYTF

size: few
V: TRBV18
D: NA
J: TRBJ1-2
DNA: TGTGCCAGCTCACAAGAGGAGGGGTTCGCATATGGCTACACCTTC
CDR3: CASSQEEGFAYGYTF

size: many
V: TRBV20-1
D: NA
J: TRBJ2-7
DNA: TGCAGTGCTAGAGTCTTCGGCGGACTTTACGAGCAGTACTTC
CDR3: CSARVFGGLYEQYF

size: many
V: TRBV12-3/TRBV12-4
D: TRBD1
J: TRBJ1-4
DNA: TGTGCCAGCAGCTCGAGGGGGCCCGGGGAAAAACTGTTTTTT
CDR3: CASSSRGPGEKLFF

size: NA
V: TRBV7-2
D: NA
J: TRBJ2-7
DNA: TGTGCCAGCAGCTTCGGCTACTACGAGCAGTACTTC
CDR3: CASSFGYYEQYF

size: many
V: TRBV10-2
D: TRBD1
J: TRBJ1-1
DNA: TGCGCCAGCAGTTTAGGCCAGGGGGCTGTTTCGAACACTGAAGCTTTCTTT
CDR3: CASSLGQGAVSNTEAFF

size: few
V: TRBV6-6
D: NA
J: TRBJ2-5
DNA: TGTGCCAGCAGTTACTCGCCAGGGCGGCAGACCCAGTACTTC
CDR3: CASSYSPGRQTQYF

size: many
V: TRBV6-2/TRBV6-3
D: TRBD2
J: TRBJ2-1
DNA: TGTGCCAGCACGGGACTAGCGGGGGGGAACTCCTACAATGAGCAGTTCTTC
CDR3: CASTGLAGGNSYNEQFF

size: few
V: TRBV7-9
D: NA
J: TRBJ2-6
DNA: TGTGCCAGCAGGCAGTTGGGTGGGGCCAACGTCCTGACTTTC
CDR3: CASRQLGGANVLTF

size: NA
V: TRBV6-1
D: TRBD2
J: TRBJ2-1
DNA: TGTGCCAGCAGTGACGATCCCGGGACTAGCGGACTTTACAATGAGCAGTTCTTC
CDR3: CASSDDPGTSGLYNEQFF

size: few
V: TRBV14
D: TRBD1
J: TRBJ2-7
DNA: TGTGCCAGCAGCTGGGGACAGTCCTACGAGCAGTACTTC
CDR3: CASSWGQSYEQYF

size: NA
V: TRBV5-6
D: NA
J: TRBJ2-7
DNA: TGTGCCAGCAGCCCGCCGCTAGCTTACGAGCAGTACTTC
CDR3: CASSPPLAYEQYF

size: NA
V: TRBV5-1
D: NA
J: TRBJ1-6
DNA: TGCGCCAGCAGCTTGTTGGGTAGCTTTAATTCACCCCTCCACTTT
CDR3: CASSLLGSFNSPLHF

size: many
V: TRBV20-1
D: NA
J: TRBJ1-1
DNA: TGCAGTGCTGTCGGGGCAAGGAACACTGAAGCTTTCTTT
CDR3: CSAVGARNTEAFF